This T cell receptor (beta chain) was sequenced for a study of CXCR3-negative and CXCR3-positive naive CD8 T cells. Study-wide findings and caveats: More hydrophobic TRB CDR3s occurred in CXCR3-positive than in CXCR3-negative naive cells. Both of the naive subsets showed about the same high diversity, but memory CD8+ cells had much less.

Carrying UMI labels, the TRB cDNA libraries were prepared through 5' RACE. Following a re-call of the 5' RACE reads, TCRdb has one entry per CDR3 protein and lacks DNA. Its listing shows 50,000 to 60,000 distinct CDR3 sequences. A word on this clonotype: Its antigen is unidentified.

Germline V gives CDR1 SQVTM, CDR2 ANQGSEA. This CDR3 is 12 amino acids long. The material sequenced was naive CXCR3+ CD8+ T cells from blood. The subset: CD45RO-CCR7+CD27+CD95- naive CD8+ T cells expressing CXCR3 (TNR3+). This clonotype was sampled from a human donor in good health. Some clones in this sample may be carry-over from other donors' samples. The chain is built from TRBV29-1 and TRBJ1-3. The CDR3 is CSVESERNTIYF. The whole variable domain, filled in from reference TRBV29-1 and TRBJ1-3, reads SAVISQKPSRDICQRGTSLTIQCQVDSQVTMMFWYRQQPGQSLTLIATANQGSEATYESGFVIDKFPISRPNLTFSTLTVSNMSPEDSSIYLCSVESERNTIYFGEGSWLTVV.